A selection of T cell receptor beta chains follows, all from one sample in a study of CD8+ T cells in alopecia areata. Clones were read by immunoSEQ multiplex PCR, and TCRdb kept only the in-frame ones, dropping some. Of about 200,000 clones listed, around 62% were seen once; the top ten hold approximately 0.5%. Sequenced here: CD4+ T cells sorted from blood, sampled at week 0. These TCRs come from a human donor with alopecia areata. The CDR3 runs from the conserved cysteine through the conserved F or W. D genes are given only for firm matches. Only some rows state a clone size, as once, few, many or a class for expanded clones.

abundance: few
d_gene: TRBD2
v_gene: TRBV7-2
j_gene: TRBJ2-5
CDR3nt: TGTGCCAGCAGCCGTACTACTAGCGGCCAAGAGACCCAGTACTTC
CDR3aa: CASSRTTSGQETQYF

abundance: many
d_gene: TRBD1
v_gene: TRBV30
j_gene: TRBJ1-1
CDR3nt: TGTGCCTGGAGGAAGGCAGGGGGAAGCACTGAAGCTTTCTTT
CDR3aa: CAWRKAGGSTEAFF

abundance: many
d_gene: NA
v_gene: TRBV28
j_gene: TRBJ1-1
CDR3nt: TGTGCCAGCAGGGAGGGAAGTCACACTGAAGCTTTCTTT
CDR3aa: CASREGSHTEAFF

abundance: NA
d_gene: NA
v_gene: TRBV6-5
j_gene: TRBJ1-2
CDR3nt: TGTGCCAGCAGTTACTCCGGACAAGGGACCTATGGCTACACCTTC
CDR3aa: CASSYSGQGTYGYTF

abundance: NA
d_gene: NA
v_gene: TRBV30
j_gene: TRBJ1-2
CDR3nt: TGTGCCTGGAGTGTACCCTACGTCCGGGCCTATGGCTACACCTTC
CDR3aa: CAWSVPYVRAYGYTF

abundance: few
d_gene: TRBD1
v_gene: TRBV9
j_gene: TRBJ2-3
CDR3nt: TGTGCCAGCAGCGTGAGGGGACAGACCATCACAGATACGCAGTATTTT
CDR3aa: CASSVRGQTITDTQYF

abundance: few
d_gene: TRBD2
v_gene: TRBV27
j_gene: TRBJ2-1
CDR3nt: TGTGCCAGCAAGGGACTAGCGGGAGCCCACAATGAGCAGTTCTTC
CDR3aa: CASKGLAGAHNEQFF

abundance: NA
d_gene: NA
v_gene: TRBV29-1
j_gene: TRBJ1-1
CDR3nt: TGCAGCGTTGTTATCAACACTGAAGCTTTCTTT
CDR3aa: CSVVINTEAFF

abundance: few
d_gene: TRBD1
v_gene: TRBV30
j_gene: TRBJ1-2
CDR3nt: TGTGCCTGGAGCAGGACAGGGAGCAGAGGCTACACCTTC
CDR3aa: CAWSRTGSRGYTF

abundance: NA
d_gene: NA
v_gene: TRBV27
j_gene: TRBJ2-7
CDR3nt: TGTGCCAGCAGTTTTGAAGGATGGGGCGAGCAGTACTTC
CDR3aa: CASSFEGWGEQYF

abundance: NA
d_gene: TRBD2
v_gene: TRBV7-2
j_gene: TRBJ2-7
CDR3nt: TGTGCCAGCAGCTTCTCCAACGGGGGGGTCGAGCAGTACTTC
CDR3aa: CASSFSNGGVEQYF

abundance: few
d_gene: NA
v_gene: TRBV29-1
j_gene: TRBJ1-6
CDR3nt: TGCAGCGCCGGCGAGAATTCACCCCTCCACTTT
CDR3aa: CSAGENSPLHF

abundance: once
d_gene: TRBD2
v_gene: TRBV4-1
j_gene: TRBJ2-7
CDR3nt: TGCGCCAGCAGCCAAGTGGCTAGCGGGAGGGACGAGCAGTACTTC
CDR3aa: CASSQVASGRDEQYF

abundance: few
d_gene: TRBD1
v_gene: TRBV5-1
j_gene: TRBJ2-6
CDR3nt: TGCGCCAGCAGCTTGGAAGGGGGCGTTGGGGCCAACGTCCTGACTTTC
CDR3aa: CASSLEGGVGANVLTF

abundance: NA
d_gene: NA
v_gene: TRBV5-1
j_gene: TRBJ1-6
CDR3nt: TGCGCCAGCAGCTTTGACGGGACCTATAATTCACCCCTCCACTTT
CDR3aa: CASSFDGTYNSPLHF

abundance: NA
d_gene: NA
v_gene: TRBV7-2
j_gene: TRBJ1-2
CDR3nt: TGTGCCAGCAGTCCGGTCCTTTTGGGCTACACCTTC
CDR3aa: CASSPVLLGYTF

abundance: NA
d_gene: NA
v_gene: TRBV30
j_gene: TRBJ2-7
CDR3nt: TGTGCCTGGAGGCCTGGACAGCCCTTTGATTCCTACGAGCAGTACTTC
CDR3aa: CAWRPGQPFDSYEQYF

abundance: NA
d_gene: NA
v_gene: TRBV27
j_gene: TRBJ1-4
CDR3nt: TGTGCCAGCAGTCCCTTTCAGACTAATGAAAAACTGTTTTTT
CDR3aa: CASSPFQTNEKLFF

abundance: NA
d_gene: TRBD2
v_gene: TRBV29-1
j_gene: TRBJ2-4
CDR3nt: TGCAGCGTCGTCGGGACTAGCGGATTAGGAAGCATTCAGTACTTC
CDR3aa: CSVVGTSGLGSIQYF

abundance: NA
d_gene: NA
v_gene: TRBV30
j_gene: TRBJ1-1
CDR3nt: TGTGCCTGGAGTGGGGCGGGACCCCTCTGGACTGAAGCTTTCTTT
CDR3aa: CAWSGAGPLWTEAFF

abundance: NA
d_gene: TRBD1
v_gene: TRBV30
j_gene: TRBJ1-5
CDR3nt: TGTGCCTGGTGTCCTCCTACACAGGGGGCGCGACAGCCCCAGCATTTT
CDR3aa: CAWCPPTQGARQPQHF

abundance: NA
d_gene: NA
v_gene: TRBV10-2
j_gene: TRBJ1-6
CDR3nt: TGCGCCAGCAGGAGGCAGTCTAATGGATCACCCCTCCACTTT
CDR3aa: CASRRQSNGSPLHF

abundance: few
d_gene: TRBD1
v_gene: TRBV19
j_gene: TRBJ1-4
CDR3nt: TGTGCCAGTAGTTCCTATACGACAGGGAATGAAAAACTGTTTTTT
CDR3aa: CASSSYTTGNEKLFF

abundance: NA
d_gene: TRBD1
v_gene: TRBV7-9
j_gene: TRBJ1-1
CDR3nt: TGTGCCAGCAGCTCCGGGACAGAGGCGAACACTGAAGCTTTCTTT
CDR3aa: CASSSGTEANTEAFF

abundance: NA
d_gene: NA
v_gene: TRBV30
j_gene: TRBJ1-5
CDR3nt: TGTGCCTGGAGTGTTTCTGCGAGCAATCAGCCCCAGCATTTT
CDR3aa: CAWSVSASNQPQHF

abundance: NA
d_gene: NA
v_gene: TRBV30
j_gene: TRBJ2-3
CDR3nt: TGTGCCTGGAGTCGGGGGGCCGATACGCAGTATTTT
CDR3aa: CAWSRGADTQYF

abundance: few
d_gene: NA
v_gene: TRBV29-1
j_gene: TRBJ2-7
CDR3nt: TGCAGCGTTGTTGCCCGTTACGAGCAGTACTTC
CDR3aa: CSVVARYEQYF

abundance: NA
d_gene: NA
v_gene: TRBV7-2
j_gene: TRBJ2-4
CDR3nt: TGTGCCAGCAGCTTCAGGGATCTAGCCAAAAACATTCAGTACTTC
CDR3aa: CASSFRDLAKNIQYF

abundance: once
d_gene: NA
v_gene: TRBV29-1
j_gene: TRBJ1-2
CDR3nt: TGCAGCGCCAAGCTCAGGGAGCGTGTCTATGGCTACACCTTC
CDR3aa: CSAKLRERVYGYTF

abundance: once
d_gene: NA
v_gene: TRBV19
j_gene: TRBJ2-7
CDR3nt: TGTGCCAGTAGAGGGGATTCCTACGAGCAGTACTTC
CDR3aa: CASRGDSYEQYF

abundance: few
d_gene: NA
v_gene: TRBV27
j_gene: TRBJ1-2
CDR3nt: TGTGCCAGCAGTCCCCTCCGGGGGGGAGGCGGCTACACCTTC
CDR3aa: CASSPLRGGGGYTF

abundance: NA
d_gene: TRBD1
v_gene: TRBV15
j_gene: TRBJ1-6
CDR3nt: TGTGCCACCAGCAGAGCGACGCCGGGACAGGTTCTTACCTATAATTCACCCCTCCACTTT
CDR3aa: CATSRATPGQVLTYNSPLHF

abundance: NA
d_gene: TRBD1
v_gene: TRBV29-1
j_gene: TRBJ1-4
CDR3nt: TGCAGCGTTAGGACAGGCCATAATGAAAAACTGTTTTTT
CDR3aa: CSVRTGHNEKLFF

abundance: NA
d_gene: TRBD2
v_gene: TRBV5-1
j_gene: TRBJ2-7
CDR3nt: TGCGCCAGCAGCTTGGCCCTAGCGGGAGGCAACGAGCAGTACTTC
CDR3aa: CASSLALAGGNEQYF

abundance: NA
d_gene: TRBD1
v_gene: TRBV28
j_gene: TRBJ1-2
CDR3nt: TGTGCCAGCACCTTCCGGGACAGGGTTGGGTATGGCTACACCTTC
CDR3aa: CASTFRDRVGYGYTF

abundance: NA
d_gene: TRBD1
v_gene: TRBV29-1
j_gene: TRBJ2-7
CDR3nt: TGCAGCGTTGTGAAGCAGGACAGGCCCTACGAGCAGTACTTC
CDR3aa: CSVVKQDRPYEQYF

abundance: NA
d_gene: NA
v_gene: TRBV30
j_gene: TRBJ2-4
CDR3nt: TGTGCCTGGAGTGTACGAGGACTTATAGCCAAAAACATTCAGTACTTC
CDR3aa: CAWSVRGLIAKNIQYF

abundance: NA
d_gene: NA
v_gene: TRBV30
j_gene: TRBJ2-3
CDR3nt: TGTGCCTGGAGTAGAGGACTGGCCTCCACAGATACGCAGTATTTT
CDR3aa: CAWSRGLASTDTQYF

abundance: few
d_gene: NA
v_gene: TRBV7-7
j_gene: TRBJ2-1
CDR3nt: TGTGCCAGCAGCCTAATGGGCCAACCTGAGCAGTTCTTC
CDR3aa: CASSLMGQPEQFF

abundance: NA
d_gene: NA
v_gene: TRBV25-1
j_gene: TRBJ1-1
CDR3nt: TGTGCCAGCAGTAGGCTGAACACTGAAGCTTTCTTT
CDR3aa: CASSRLNTEAFF

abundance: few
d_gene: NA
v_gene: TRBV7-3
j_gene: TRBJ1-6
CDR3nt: TGTGCCAGCAGCTTATCTTGGGATTCACCCCTCCACTTT
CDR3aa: CASSLSWDSPLHF

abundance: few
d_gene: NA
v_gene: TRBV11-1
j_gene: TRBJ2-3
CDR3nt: TGTGCCAGCGGCCTTTTTATGGCAGATACGCAGTATTTT
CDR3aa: CASGLFMADTQYF

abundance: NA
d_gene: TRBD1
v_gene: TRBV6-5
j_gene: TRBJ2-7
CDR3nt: TGTGCCAGCAGGGTCTTGGGACAGGCCTCCTACGAGCAGTACTTC
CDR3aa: CASRVLGQASYEQYF

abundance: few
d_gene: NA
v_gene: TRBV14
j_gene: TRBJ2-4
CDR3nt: TGTGCCAGCAGCCAAGATCTGTCTTCGGCCAAAAACATTCAGTACTTC
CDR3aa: CASSQDLSSAKNIQYF

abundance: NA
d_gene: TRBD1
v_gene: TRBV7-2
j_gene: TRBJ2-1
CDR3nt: TGTGCCAGCAGCTGGCCGGGACAGGGGGTTTACAATGAGCAGTTCTTC
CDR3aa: CASSWPGQGVYNEQFF

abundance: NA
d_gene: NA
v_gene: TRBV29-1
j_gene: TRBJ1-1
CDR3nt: TGCAGCGTGGCCCGGACCGTCATGAACACTGAAGCTTTCTTT
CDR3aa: CSVARTVMNTEAFF

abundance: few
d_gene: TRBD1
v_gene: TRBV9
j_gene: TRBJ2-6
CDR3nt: TGTGCCAGCAGCGCACAGGGGTCTGGGGCCAACGTCCTGACTTTC
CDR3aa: CASSAQGSGANVLTF